This T cell receptor (beta chain) was retrieved from a study of blood T cell repertoires in COVID-19. Study overall: The analysed material was cDNA or gDNA that came from T cells, B-cell-depleted T cells, or PBMCs.

The CDR3 is 15 residues long. Trimming took off 4 bases at V and 2 bases at J, with 12 bases between the two ends. Germline values: CDR1 LGHNA, CDR2 YSLEER. As originally analysed: Nucleated cell counts were estimated from reference gene primer amplification. Profiled with immunoSEQ multiplex PCR; TCRdb holds only in-frame clones, not every one. V, J and clone size derive from that table, while D and trimming were established from the DNA sequence. The sample has roughly 200,000 clones; about 85% are singletons. Across under 25 US areas, participants ranged in age from about 18 to 90 years. Membership in each cohort depended on participant-reported clinical history.

The specimen was PBMCs or T cells enriched from blood (not recorded which). This rearrangement joins TRBV4-3 to TRBJ1-3, with a tentative D call TRBD1 (5 bases). The receptor comes from a woman between 25 and 40 years old who had recovered from COVID-19. CDR3 amino acids: CASSPDMSPGNTIYF. CDR3 sequence (DNA): TGCGCCAGCAGCCCGGACATGTCCCCTGGAAACACCATATATTTT.